Listed below are T cell receptor beta chains from one sample, sequenced in a study of cytomegalovirus exposure and HLA in healthy donors. Sequenced by immunoSEQ multiplex PCR; TCRdb stores in-frame clones only, minus some. Of some 200,000 clones listed, approximately 85% are singletons. Sequencing was done on a sample of PBMCs. Source of these receptors: a woman aged 50 to 65 in good health and CMV-seropositive. Both conserved end residues are part of each CDR3. A D gene is named only where the DNA matches it firmly. Size values are once, few and many counts, or a class for expanded clones, and some rows have none.

j_call	clone_size	v_call	d_call	cdr3_aa	cdr3_nt
TRBJ2-7	-	TRBV6-6	-	CASKRSSESYEQYF	TGTGCCAGCAAGAGGTCTAGCGAATCCTACGAGCAGTACTTC
TRBJ2-2	-	TRBV5-8	-	CASNTGGPNTGELFF	TGTGCCAGCAATACGGGGGGCCCTAACACCGGGGAGCTGTTTTTT
TRBJ2-5	-	TRBV6-5	TRBD1	CASSLDRVQETQYF	TGTGCCAGCAGCCTCGACAGGGTCCAAGAGACCCAGTACTTC
TRBJ2-5	-	TRBV7-2	TRBD2	CASSRGTSGGARETQYF	TGTGCCAGCAGCCGCGGCACTAGCGGGGGGGCCCGGGAGACCCAGTACTTC
TRBJ2-7	-	TRBV10-3	-	CAIRDSDPYEQYF	TGTGCCATCAGGGACAGTGACCCCTACGAGCAGTACTTC
TRBJ1-1	-	TRBV28	-	CASSLAGTEAFF	TGTGCCAGCAGTTTAGCCGGGACTGAAGCTTTCTTT
TRBJ1-4	-	TRBV9	TRBD1	CASSPGTGREKLFF	TGTGCCAGCAGCCCCGGGACAGGGCGTGAAAAACTGTTTTTT
TRBJ2-1	-	TRBV27	TRBD1	CASSKTGGYNEQFF	TGTGCCAGCAGTAAGACAGGGGGCTACAATGAGCAGTTCTTC
TRBJ2-3	-	TRBV7-6	-	CASSLAPLKDTQYF	TGTGCCAGCAGCTTAGCCCCTTTAAAAGATACGCAGTATTTT
TRBJ1-2	-	TRBV9	-	CASSSRDSSQDAISYGYTF	TGTGCCAGCAGCTCCCGAGATTCGTCACAGGACGCTATCAGCTATGGCTACACCTTC
TRBJ2-7	-	TRBV9	-	CASSVEGGGASEQYF	TGTGCCAGCAGCGTAGAGGGTGGGGGCGCGTCCGAGCAGTACTTC
TRBJ2-5	-	TRBV29-1	-	CSVQTPGTQYF	TGCAGCGTCCAAACCCCGGGGACCCAGTACTTC
TRBJ2-3	-	TRBV29-1	TRBD2	CSATPGLAPQDTQYF	TGCAGCGCAACCCCGGGACTAGCACCGCAGGATACGCAGTATTTT
TRBJ1-2	-	TRBV7-8	-	CASSLKGGRDGYTF	TGTGCCAGCAGCTTAAAAGGGGGTAGAGATGGCTACACCTTC
TRBJ1-1	few	TRBV6-5	-	CASSRGLKKNTEAFF	TGTGCCAGCAGCCGAGGACTGAAAAAGAACACTGAAGCTTTCTTT
TRBJ2-4	-	TRBV11-2	-	CASSLVGLAKNIQYF	TGTGCCAGCAGCTTAGTGGGACTAGCCAAAAACATTCAGTACTTC
TRBJ2-7	once	TRBV2	-	CASLQGYEQYF	TGTGCCAGCCTCCAGGGCTACGAGCAGTACTTC
TRBJ1-2	-	TRBV15	TRBD1	CATSSGGQGALMYGYTF	TGTGCCACCAGCAGCGGAGGACAGGGGGCACTGATGTATGGCTACACCTTC
TRBJ2-3	few	TRBV7-2	-	CASSLVTGLPTDTQYF	TGTGCCAGCAGCTTAGTGACAGGCCTTCCCACAGATACGCAGTATTTT
TRBJ2-1	-	TRBV7-9	TRBD2	CASIEAGGGYNEQFF	TGTGCCAGCATCGAGGCGGGAGGAGGCTACAATGAGCAGTTCTTC
TRBJ1-3	-	TRBV4-1	TRBD1	CASSLITGGKLSGNTIYF	TGCGCCAGCAGCCTAATTACAGGGGGGAAGCTCTCTGGAAACACCATATATTTT
TRBJ2-2	-	TRBV28	-	CASSDGQLNTGELFF	TGTGCCAGCAGTGACGGACAGCTGAACACCGGGGAGCTGTTTTTT
TRBJ2-7	once	TRBV7-8	TRBD2	CASSLGGLAGGPSYEQYF	TGTGCCAGCAGCCTGGGGGGACTAGCGGGGGGGCCCTCCTACGAGCAGTACTTC
TRBJ2-7	-	TRBV28	TRBD1	CASSVYGRGQVHEQYF	TGTGCCAGCTCAGTTTATGGCAGGGGACAGGTCCACGAGCAGTACTTC
TRBJ2-2	-	TRBV7-9	TRBD2	CSSSLVWGLATGELFF	TGTTCCAGCAGCTTGGTGTGGGGACTAGCGACCGGGGAGCTGTTTTTT
TRBJ2-3	-	TRBV9	TRBD1	CASSKQGSTDTQYF	TGTGCCAGCAGCAAACAGGGGAGCACAGATACGCAGTATTTT